These 16 T cell receptor beta chains were all obtained from the same sample, sequenced in a study of T cells expressing NK-cell markers. TCRdb re-called the 5' RACE reads and catalogs CDR3 proteins one per entry, DNA excluded. This table lists about 430,000 distinct CDR3 sequences. The sequenced sample consisted of blood T cells: a sorted CD56 or NKG2C T cell subset, CD4+ or CD8+ T cells, or bulk PBMC T cells (not recorded which). Source of these receptors: a woman aged 45-65 years in good health.

This chain joins TRBV12-3 or TRBV12-4 and TRBJ2-5; TCRdb names TRBD2, which stays unverified in the absence of DNA. This CDR3 comprises 15 residues. The CDR3 sequence is CASRTSGRAGETQYF.

V gene TRBV5-1 combines with J gene TRBJ1-3; lacking DNA, the TRBD1 call made by TCRdb goes unchecked. Germline CDR1 is SGHRS and CDR2 is YFSETQ. The CDR3 covers 14 residues. The CDR3 region is CASSLGDTGNTIYF.

This chain connects TRBV29-1 to TRBJ1-1; checking the TCRdb D call of TRBD1 is not possible without DNA. Germline CDR1 reads SQVTM; CDR2 reads ANQGSEA. This CDR3 region has 13 residues. The CDR3 loop reads CSVDLRGNTEAFF.

This rearrangement joins TRBV5-5 to TRBJ1-2. Germline CDR1 is SGHKS and CDR2 is YYEKEE (reference sequence). There are 13 residues in the CDR3. CDR3 amino acids: CASSLQWGNGYTF.

The V and J genes are TRBV11-2 and TRBJ2-3; TCRdb indicates TRBD2, and absent DNA this call remains unverified. CDR3 size: 17 residues. Germline V gene sequence: CDR1 SGHAT, CDR2 FQNNGV. The CDR3 protein is CASRPPLAGGGADTQYF.

The J gene is TRBJ2-3, the V gene TRBV10-3; checking the TCRdb D call of TRBD2 is not possible without DNA. The CDR3 spans 16 residues. Germline-derived CDR1 and CDR2 are ENHRY and SYGVKD. The chain's CDR3 is CAISESGLRTSGRQYF.

The chain carries TRBV20-1 and TRBJ2-3; the TCRdb call, TRBD2, lacks DNA for checking. The germline gives CDR1 DFQATT, CDR2 SNEGSKA (reference sequence). The CDR3 consists of 14 residues. The CDR3 region is CSAKGLASTDTQYF.

The CDR3 region is CSAVPGLARSRTDTQYF. This chain joins TRBV20-1 and TRBJ2-3; TCRdb names TRBD2, which stays unverified in the absence of DNA. The CDR3 is 17 amino acids. Germline CDR1 is DFQATT and CDR2 is SNEGSKA (reference sequence).

The chain links TRBV6-1 to TRBJ2-5; no DNA is available, so the TRBD2 call from TCRdb remains unchecked. Per germline, CDR1 MNHNS and CDR2 SASEGT. The CDR3 has 15 amino acids. CDR3 loop: CASSPRTSGHETQYF.

The V gene is TRBV7-9, the J gene TRBJ2-3; TCRdb picks TRBD1, but there is no DNA to check that call. This CDR3 contains 14 residues. CDR1 SEHNR and CDR2 FQNEAQ come from the germline V gene (reference sequence). CDR3 loop: CASRLRQGTDTQYF.

The V gene is TRBV18, the J gene TRBJ2-1; TCRdb gives TRBD2 as the D gene, but with no DNA this cannot be confirmed. The CDR3 runs to 14 residues. The V gene's germline CDR1 is KGHSH and CDR2 LQKENI. This CDR3 reads CASSPLGRNNEQFF. The full variable domain, completed using reference TRBV18 and TRBJ2-1, is NAGVMQNPRHLVRRRGQEARLRCSPMKGHSHVYWYRQLPEEGLKFMVYLQKENIIDESGMPKERFSAEFPKEGPSILRIQQVVRGDSAAYFCASSPLGRNNEQFFGPGTRLTVL.

The chain combines TRBV6-5 with TRBJ2-2; the D call of TRBD2 rests on TCRdb alone, since no DNA is present to check it. Germline CDR1 is MNHEY and CDR2 is SVGAGI. This CDR3 is 14 amino acids long. The CDR3: CASNPGVSTGELFF.

The chain couples TRBV6-1 to TRBJ2-7; TCRdb designates TRBD1, a call that cannot be tested without DNA. This CDR3 has 14 amino acids. Germline assignment: CDR1 MNHNS and CDR2 SASEGT. The CDR3 region is CASSEAGTEYEQYF.

The rearrangement joins TRBV5-5 to TRBJ2-3; TCRdb designates TRBD1, a call that cannot be tested without DNA. This CDR3 has 14 amino acids. From germline, CDR1 is SGHKS and CDR2 YYEKEE (reference sequence). The CDR3 protein is CASSDLGAPDTQYF.

The gene calls are TRBV6-6 and TRBJ2-1; TCRdb gives TRBD2 as the D gene, but with no DNA this cannot be confirmed. This CDR3 spans 14 amino acids. The germline V gene encodes CDR1 MNHNY and CDR2 SVGAGI (reference sequence). CDR3 sequence: CASSPTTSSDEQFF.

This rearrangement joins TRBV5-6 to TRBJ2-6; TCRdb's assignment of TRBD2 cannot be checked, as there is no DNA. The CDR3 runs to 18 residues. In germline, CDR1 is SGHDT, CDR2 YYEEEE. The CDR3 spells CASSELLAGVSGANVLTF. Based on the CDR3 plus reference TRBV5-6 and TRBJ2-6, the full variable domain is DAGVTQSPTHLIKTRGQQVTLRCSPKSGHDTVSWYQQALGQGPQFIFQYYEEEERQRGNFPDRFSGHQFPNYSSELNVNALLLGDSALYLCASSELLAGVSGANVLTFGAGSRLTVL.